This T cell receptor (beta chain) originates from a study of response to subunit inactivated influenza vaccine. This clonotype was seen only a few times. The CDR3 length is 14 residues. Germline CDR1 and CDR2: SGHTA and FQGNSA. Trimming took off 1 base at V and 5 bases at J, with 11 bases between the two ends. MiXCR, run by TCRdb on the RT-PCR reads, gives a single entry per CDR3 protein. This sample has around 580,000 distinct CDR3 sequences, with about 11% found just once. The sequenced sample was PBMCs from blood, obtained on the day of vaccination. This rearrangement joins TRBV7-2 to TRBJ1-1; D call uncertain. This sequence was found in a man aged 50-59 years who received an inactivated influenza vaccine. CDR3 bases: TGTGCCAGCAGCTTAGGAAGCCTCAGAACTGAAGCTTTCTTT. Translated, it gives CASSLGSLRTEAFF.